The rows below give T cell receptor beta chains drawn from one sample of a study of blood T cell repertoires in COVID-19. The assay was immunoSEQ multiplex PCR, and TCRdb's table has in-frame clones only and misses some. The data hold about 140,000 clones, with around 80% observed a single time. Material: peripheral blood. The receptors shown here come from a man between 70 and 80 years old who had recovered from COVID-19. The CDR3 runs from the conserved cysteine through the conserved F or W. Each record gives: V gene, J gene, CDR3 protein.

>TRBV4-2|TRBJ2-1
CASSQEGARSSYNEQFF
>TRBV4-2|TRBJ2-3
CASSQTAGGTDTQYF
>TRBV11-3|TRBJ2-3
CASSRRAGVDTQYF
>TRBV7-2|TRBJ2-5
CASSFSSGTKETQYF
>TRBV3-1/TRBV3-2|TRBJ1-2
CASSHLAGEGYTF
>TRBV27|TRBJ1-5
CASSLGGSNQPQHF
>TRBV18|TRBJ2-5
CASSERLGETQYF
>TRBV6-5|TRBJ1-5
CASRRQGANQPQHF
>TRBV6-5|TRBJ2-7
CASSYSGDSYYEQYF
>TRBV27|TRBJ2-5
CASSETRRETQYF
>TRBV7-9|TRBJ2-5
CASSLGRGFETQYF
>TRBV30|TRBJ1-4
CAWSDRGGEKLFF
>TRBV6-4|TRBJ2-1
CASSSGDQNEQFF
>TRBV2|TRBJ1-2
CASSVAGGYGYTF
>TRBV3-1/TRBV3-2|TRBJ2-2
CASSRGLADANTGELFF
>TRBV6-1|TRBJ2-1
CASSDEGKGGNEQFF
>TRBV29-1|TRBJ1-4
CSVDSGTVDEKLFF
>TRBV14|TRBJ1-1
CASSPLDRVDTEAFF
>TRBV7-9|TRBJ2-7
CASTRGSTGEQYF
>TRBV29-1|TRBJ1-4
CSVTTGQSNEKLFF
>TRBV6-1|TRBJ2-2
CASSEDRAFTGELFF
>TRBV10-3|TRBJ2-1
CAIGTSGIEQFF
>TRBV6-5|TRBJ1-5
CASSSEANQPQHF
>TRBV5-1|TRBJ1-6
CASSLDGGFSPLHF
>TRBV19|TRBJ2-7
CASKPGGSFSYEQYF
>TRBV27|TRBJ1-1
CASSPYQGANTEAFF
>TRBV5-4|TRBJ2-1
CASSLGAGGYNEQFF
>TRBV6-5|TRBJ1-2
CATLGGGYTF
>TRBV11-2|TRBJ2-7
CASSLWDAGGIYEQYF
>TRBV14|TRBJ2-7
CASSPKAGGTYEQYF
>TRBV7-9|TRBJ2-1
CASSRQGRAGEQFF
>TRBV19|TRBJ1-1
CASSLSNTEAFF
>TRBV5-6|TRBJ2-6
CASSLYSGANVLTF
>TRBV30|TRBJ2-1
CAWSVGNEQFF
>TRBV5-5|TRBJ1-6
CASSLNTGTYNSPLHF
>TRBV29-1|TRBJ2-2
CSARGTGVTGELFF
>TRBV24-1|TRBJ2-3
CATPRLESDTQYF
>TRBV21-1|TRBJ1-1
CASSKGQGSEAFF
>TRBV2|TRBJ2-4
CASSEQEGLNIQYF